This T cell receptor (beta chain) was retrieved from a study of T cells in Graves' hyperthyroidism and ophthalmopathy. Study information: At initial diagnosis, before any treatment had begun, peripheral blood was obtained. Study-wide results and limits: Most thyroid-expanded clonotypes above 0.001 were also found in blood. Model output signaled ophthalmopathy a median approximately 6.2 months ahead of onset.

Researchers took RNA transcripts and amplified the TCR beta CDR3 regions from them. TCR CDR3 regions were first amplified by RT-PCR with HTBI primers. TCRdb used MiXCR to reprocess the multiplex PCR reads, holding one entry per CDR3 protein. The sample includes approximately 350,000 distinct CDR3 sequences, 15% seen only once; the top ten take 15% to 20%. The CDR3 spans 18 residues. The V gene's germline CDR1 is LNHDA and CDR2 SQIVND (reference sequence). V lost 5 bases to trimming and J lost 0 bases; unmatched junction nucleotides: 14. The PBMCs were sourced from fresh peripheral blood (more than 8.5 ml). The table lists this clonotype with a few counts. The antigen is unknown.

The V call is TRBV19, the J call TRBJ2-7, with TRBD1 identical over 9 bases. The clonotype originates from a woman aged 60 to 75 with Graves' ophthalmopathy. Sequenced material: blood. CDR3 in DNA: TGTGCCAGTAGTCCGGGGACAGGGAAGATTAGCAGCTCCTACGAGCAGTACTTC. It is translated as CASSPGTGKISSSYEQYF.